Listed here are 8 T cell receptor beta chains from one sample, sequenced in a study of blood T cell repertoires in COVID-19. This table comes from immunoSEQ multiplex PCR, and its TCRdb copy is limited to in-frame clones, with some not included. The table includes 50,000 to 60,000 clones, roughly four fifths detected once. The sequenced sample was peripheral blood. The receptors were gathered from a woman aged 80 or older with COVID-19, enrolled during active disease.

This chain connects TRBV7-6 to TRBJ2-1; 11 nucleotides match TRBD2. This CDR3 region has 16 residues. The V segment lost 4 bases and the J segment 6 bases; nucleotides outside the gene matches: 8. Germline assignment: CDR1 SGHVS and CDR2 FNYEAQ. The DNA for the CDR3 is TGTGCCAGCAGCTCTCCCTCGGGACTAGCGGTCAATGAGCAGTTCTTC. This sequence encodes CASSSPSGLAVNEQFF.

The chain employs TRBV5-1 and TRBJ2-7, with 10 nucleotides matching TRBD1. The V segment lost 5 bases and the J segment 6 bases; nucleotides outside the gene matches: 8. In germline, CDR1 is SGHRS, CDR2 YFSETQ. The CDR3 is 14 residues long. This CDR3 is CASRMTGGIGEQYF. The CDR3 DNA is TGCGCCAGCAGAATGACAGGGGGCATTGGCGAGCAGTACTTC. The entire variable domain, with the rest obtained from reference TRBV5-1 and TRBJ2-7, is as follows: KAGVTQTPRYLIKTRGQQVTLSCSPISGHRSVSWYQQTPGQGLQFLFEYFSETQRNKGNFPGRFSGRQFSNSRSEMNVSTLELGDSALYLCASRMTGGIGEQYFGPGTRLTVT.

The chain joins TRBV9 to TRBJ2-6, with 9 bases lining up with TRBD1. In germline, CDR1 is SGDLS, CDR2 YYNGEE. The CDR3 extends over 17 amino acids. The V and J ends lost 2 bases and 0 bases, in that order; junction bases with no gene match: 3. CDR3 sequence: CASSVTGGPSGANVLTF. CDR3 coding DNA: TGTGCCAGCAGCGTCACAGGGGGCCCCTCTGGGGCCAACGTCCTGACTTTC.

This rearrangement joins TRBV30 to TRBJ1-3, with 7 bases lining up with TRBD1. The CDR3 is 16 amino acids. With 4 bases clipped from V and 4 bases from J, the junction kept 13 bases outside the gene matches. The germline V gene encodes CDR1 GTSNPN and CDR2 SVGIG (reference sequence). DNA for the CDR3: TGTGCCTGGACCCCTAGGCGACAGGGTGCCGGAAACACCATATATTTT. Translating gives CAWTPRRQGAGNTIYF.

The rearrangement joins TRBV27 to TRBJ2-7; 7 positions agree with TRBD1. V was clipped by 3 bases and J by 3 bases; unmatched bases: 14. This CDR3 comprises 17 residues. Germline CDR1 is MNHEY and CDR2 is SMNVEV (reference sequence). The CDR3 spells CASSFLQTTGALYEQYF. In nucleotides, the CDR3 is TGTGCCAGCAGTTTCCTCCAAACCACAGGGGCTCTCTACGAGCAGTACTTC.

The rearrangement links TRBV6-5 to TRBJ2-7, with 7 bases aligning to TRBD2. CDR3 length equals 13 residues. Germline V CDR1 and CDR2: MNHEY, SVGAGI. V lost 8 bases and J lost 6; bases outside the gene matches: 10. The CDR3 here is CASGVNGLVEQYF. DNA of the CDR3: TGTGCCAGCGGGGTGAACGGACTAGTCGAGCAGTACTTC.

The chain combines TRBV19 with TRBJ1-5, with a weak D call TRBD1 (5 bases). Germline V lookup: CDR1 LNHDA, CDR2 SQIVND (reference sequence). With 3 bases removed from V and 0 bases from J, the gap between germline ends came to 9 bases. The CDR3 has 15 amino acids. CDR3 sequence: CASSIDSYSNQPQHF. The CDR3 nucleotides read TGTGCCAGTAGTATCGACAGCTATAGCAATCAGCCCCAGCATTTT.

The chain recombines TRBV28 with TRBJ2-7; 7 bases agree with TRBD2. CDR3 size: 16 residues. Germline CDR1 and CDR2: MDHEN and SYDVKM. V lost 3 bases, J lost 1 base, and 9 bases stayed unmatched. The CDR3 loop is CASSFSLAALSYEQYF. The CDR3 nucleotides are TGTGCCAGCAGTTTCTCCCTAGCGGCATTATCCTACGAGCAGTACTTC.